These T cell receptor beta chains were read from a single sample in a study of cytomegalovirus exposure and HLA in healthy donors. The method was immunoSEQ multiplex PCR; TCRdb's version includes in-frame clones alone and lacks a portion of them. In the table there are more than 300,000 clones, roughly 90% of which are singletons. Sequenced sample: PBMCs. These receptors all come from a woman between 18 and 29 years old in good health and CMV-seronegative. Both conserved end residues are part of each CDR3. Each record gives: clone size, D gene, CDR3 length, J gene, V gene, CDR3 protein, CDR3 DNA. The D gene is left open where the match is weak. The size entry is marked missing in some rows and otherwise reads once, few, many or a size class.

. | . | 16 | TRBJ2-3 | TRBV6-4 | CASSEHSGGGTDTQYF | TGTGCCAGCAGTGAACATAGCGGTGGTGGCACAGATACGCAGTATTTT
. | TRBD2 | 18 | TRBJ2-2 | TRBV4-1 | CASSQEWISGSSTGELFF | TGCGCCAGCAGCCAAGAATGGATTAGCGGGAGTAGCACCGGGGAGCTGTTTTTT
. | . | 14 | TRBJ1-4 | TRBV25-1 | CASSEYFEDEKLFF | TGTGCCAGCAGTGAATATTTTGAGGATGAAAAACTGTTTTTT
. | TRBD1 | 15 | TRBJ2-7 | TRBV7-7 | CASSRLSGGVDEQYF | TGTGCCAGCAGCCGTCTGTCAGGGGGTGTGGACGAGCAGTACTTC
. | TRBD2 | 16 | TRBJ2-1 | TRBV2 | CASRDRTSGPNNEQFF | TGTGCCAGCAGGGACCGGACTAGCGGGCCCAACAATGAGCAGTTCTTC
. | . | 13 | TRBJ2-2 | TRBV6-1 | CASSARITGELFF | TGTGCCAGCAGTGCTAGGATCACCGGGGAGCTGTTTTTT
. | . | 14 | TRBJ2-1 | TRBV6-5 | CASSYSPLGNEQFF | TGTGCCAGCAGTTACTCCCCACTAGGCAATGAGCAGTTCTTC
. | . | 14 | TRBJ2-7 | TRBV7-6 | CASSFGWTGYEQYF | TGTGCCAGCAGCTTCGGTTGGACTGGCTACGAGCAGTACTTC
. | . | 14 | TRBJ1-5 | TRBV7-9 | CASSLGQGNQPQHF | TGTGCCAGCAGCTTAGGACAGGGCAATCAGCCCCAGCATTTT
. | TRBD1 | 11 | TRBJ2-7 | TRBV20-1 | CRAGQGNEQYF | TGCAGAGCGGGACAGGGAAACGAGCAGTACTTC
. | . | 12 | TRBJ2-2 | TRBV5-6 | CASSPETGELFF | TGTGCCAGCAGCCCCGAGACCGGGGAGCTGTTTTTT
. | . | 15 | TRBJ2-1 | TRBV28 | CASSPPSEGGSEQFF | TGTGCCAGCAGTCCCCCCAGTGAGGGAGGAAGCGAGCAGTTCTTC
once | . | 15 | TRBJ2-2 | TRBV6-5 | CASSYFYRVPGELFF | TGTGCCAGCAGTTACTTCTACAGGGTTCCCGGGGAGCTGTTTTTT
. | . | 12 | TRBJ2-1 | TRBV7-6 | CASSLLDNEQFF | TGTGCCAGCAGCTTACTCGACAATGAGCAGTTCTTC
. | TRBD1 | 15 | TRBJ2-5 | TRBV7-3 | CASSYGQGRSETQYF | TGTGCCAGCAGCTACGGACAGGGCCGCTCCGAGACCCAGTACTTC
. | . | 13 | TRBJ1-1 | TRBV14 | CASSLSVGTEAFF | TGTGCCAGCAGCCTCAGTGTTGGCACTGAAGCTTTCTTT
. | . | 15 | TRBJ1-2 | TRBV7-2 | CASSLVAGQNYGYTF | TGTGCCAGCAGCTTAGTTGCAGGGCAGAACTATGGCTACACCTTC
. | TRBD2 | 16 | TRBJ2-7 | TRBV18 | CASSPRDSGSAYEQYF | TGTGCCAGCTCACCACGAGATAGCGGGAGTGCCTACGAGCAGTACTTC
once | . | 15 | TRBJ2-1 | TRBV6-5 | CASSYQVGSRNEQFF | TGTGCCAGCAGTTACCAGGTGGGCAGCCGGAATGAGCAGTTCTTC